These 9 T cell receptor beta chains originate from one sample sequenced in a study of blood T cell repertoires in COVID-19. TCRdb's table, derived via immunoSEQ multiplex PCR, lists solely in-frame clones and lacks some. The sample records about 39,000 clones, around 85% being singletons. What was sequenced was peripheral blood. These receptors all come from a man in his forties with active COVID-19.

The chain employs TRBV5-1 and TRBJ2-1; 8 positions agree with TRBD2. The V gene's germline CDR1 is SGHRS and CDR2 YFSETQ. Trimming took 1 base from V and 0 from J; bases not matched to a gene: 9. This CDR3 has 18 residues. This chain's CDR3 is CASSLYRGSGTSYNEQFF. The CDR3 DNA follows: TGCGCCAGCAGCTTGTATCGGGGTAGCGGGACCTCCTACAATGAGCAGTTCTTC. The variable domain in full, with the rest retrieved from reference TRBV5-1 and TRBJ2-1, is KAGVTQTPRYLIKTRGQQVTLSCSPISGHRSVSWYQQTPGQGLQFLFEYFSETQRNKGNFPGRFSGRQFSNSRSEMNVSTLELGDSALYLCASSLYRGSGTSYNEQFFGPGTRLTVL.

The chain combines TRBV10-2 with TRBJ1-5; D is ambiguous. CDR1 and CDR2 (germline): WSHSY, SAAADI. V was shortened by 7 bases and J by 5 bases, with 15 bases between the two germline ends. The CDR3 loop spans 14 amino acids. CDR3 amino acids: CASTDGDVYQPQHF. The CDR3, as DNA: TGCGCCAGCACTGACGGGGATGTTTATCAGCCCCAGCATTTT.

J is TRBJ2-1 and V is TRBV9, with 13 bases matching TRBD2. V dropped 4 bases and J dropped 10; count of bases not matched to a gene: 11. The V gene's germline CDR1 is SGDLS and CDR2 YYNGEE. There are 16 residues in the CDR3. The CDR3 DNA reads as TGTGCCAGCAGCACACCGGGACTAGCGGGATTGTGGGAGCAGTTCTTC. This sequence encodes CASSTPGLAGLWEQFF.

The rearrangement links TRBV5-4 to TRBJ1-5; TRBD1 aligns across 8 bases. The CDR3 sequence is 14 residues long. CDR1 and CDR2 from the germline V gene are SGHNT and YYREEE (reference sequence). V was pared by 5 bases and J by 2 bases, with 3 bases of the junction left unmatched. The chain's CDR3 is CASSSTGGNQPQHF. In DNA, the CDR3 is TGTGCCAGCAGTTCGACAGGGGGCAATCAGCCCCAGCATTTT.

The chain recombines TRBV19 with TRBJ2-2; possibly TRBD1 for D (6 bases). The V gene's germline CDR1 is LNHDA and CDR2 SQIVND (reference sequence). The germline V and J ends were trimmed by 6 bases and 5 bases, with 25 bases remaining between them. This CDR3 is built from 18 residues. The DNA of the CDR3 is TGTGCCAGTAGCCATTACTTACAGGGTATTGGCCAGACCGGGGAGCTGTTTTTT. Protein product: CASSHYLQGIGQTGELFF.

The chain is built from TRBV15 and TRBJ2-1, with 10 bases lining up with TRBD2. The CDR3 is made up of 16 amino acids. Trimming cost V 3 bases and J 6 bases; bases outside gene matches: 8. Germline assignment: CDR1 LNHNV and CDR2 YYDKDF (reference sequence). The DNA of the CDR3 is TGTGCCACCAGCAGGGAACTAGCGGGACAGATCAATGAGCAGTTCTTC. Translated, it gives CATSRELAGQINEQFF.

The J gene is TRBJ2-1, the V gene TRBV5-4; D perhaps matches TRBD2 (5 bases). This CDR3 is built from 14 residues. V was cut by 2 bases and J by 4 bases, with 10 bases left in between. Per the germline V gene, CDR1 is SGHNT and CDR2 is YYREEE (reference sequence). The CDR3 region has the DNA TGTGCCAGCAGCTTACGGACGGGATACAATGAGCAGTTCTTC. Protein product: CASSLRTGYNEQFF.

The DNA for the CDR3 is TGTGCCAGTAGTATTTATACACTAGCGGGAGAGCAGTACTTC. It yields the protein CASSIYTLAGEQYF. J is TRBJ2-7 and V is TRBV19; 10 bases fit TRBD2. Germline V CDR1 and CDR2: LNHDA, SQIVND (reference sequence). The CDR3 has 14 residues. V shed 3 bases, J shed 7 bases, and the junction held 6 bases outside the gene matches.

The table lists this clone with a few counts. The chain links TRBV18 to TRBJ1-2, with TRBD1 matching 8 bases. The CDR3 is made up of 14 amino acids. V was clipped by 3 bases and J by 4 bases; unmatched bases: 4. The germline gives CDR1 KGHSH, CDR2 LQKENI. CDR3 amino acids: CASSPGQDSYGYTF. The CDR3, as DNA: TGTGCCAGCTCACCGGGACAGGACAGCTATGGCTACACCTTC.